Listed here are 28 T cell receptor beta chains from one sample, sequenced in a study of blood T cells in healthy people across ages. A second PCR, run for about 7 to 12 cycles, used a sample-barcoded 5' primer plus a J-beta primer mix. TCRdb reprocessed the 5' RACE reads with MiXCR, giving one entry per CDR3 protein. Of hundreds of thousands of distinct CDR3 sequences listed, approximately 55% are singletons. The sample consisted of blood. These receptors all stem from a man older than 75 in good health.

The rearrangement joins TRBV5-1 to TRBJ2-3; no firm D call. Per the germline V gene, CDR1 is SGHRS and CDR2 is YFSETQ. Trimming pared 4 bases from V and 2 bases from J, leaving 11 bases between. The CDR3 spans 14 residues. DNA for the CDR3: TGCGCCAGCAGCAGGGCTGGAATCACAGATACGCAGTATTTT. Protein: CASSRAGITDTQYF.

The gene calls are TRBV5-4 and TRBJ2-1; D perhaps matches TRBD2 (6 bases). V gave up 6 bases and J gave up 7 bases, with 20 bases separating them. Germline V gives CDR1 SGHNT, CDR2 YYREEE (reference sequence). CDR3 length equals 15 residues. The CDR3 DNA sequence: TGTGCCAGCACCCCTGCCGCGGAGGGCCGAAATGAGCAGTTCTTC. The encoded protein is CASTPAAEGRNEQFF. Using reference TRBV5-4 and TRBJ2-1 for the parts outside the CDR3, the full variable domain is ETGVTQSPTHLIKTRGQQVTLRCSSQSGHNTVSWYQQALGQGPQFIFQYYREEENGRGNFPPRFSGLQFPNYSSELNVNALELDDSALYLCASTPAAEGRNEQFFGPGTRLTVL.

This clonotype has a handful of counts. The chain joins TRBV11-2 to TRBJ2-7; D possibly matches TRBD1 or TRBD2 (6 bases each). The CDR3 has 15 residues. Germline CDR1 is SGHAT and CDR2 is FQNNGV. V was cut by 6 bases and J by 3 bases, with 18 bases left in between. CDR3 sequence reads: CASSLAGDSVYEQYF. CDR3 nucleotide sequence: TGTGCCAGCAGTCTAGCAGGGGACTCCGTCTACGAGCAGTACTTC.

The rearrangement links TRBV27 to TRBJ1-2; D remains ambiguous. V was trimmed by 7 bases and J by 4 bases, leaving 19 bases between them. Per the germline V gene, CDR1 is MNHEY and CDR2 is SMNVEV (reference sequence). This CDR3 is 15 amino acids long. The CDR3 sequence is CASTTVTGRFYGYTF. Here the CDR3 DNA reads TGTGCCAGCACCACCGTAACGGGTCGGTTCTATGGCTACACCTTC.

The rearrangement links TRBV6-1 to TRBJ2-5; D is ambiguous. Germline V lookup: CDR1 MNHNS, CDR2 SASEGT. The CDR3 has 12 residues. Trimming shortened V by 4 bases and J by 3 bases, and 6 bases separated the two germline ends. CDR3 nucleotides: TGTGCCAGCAGTGTCTTTGAAGAGACCCAGTACTTC. Translated, it gives CASSVFEETQYF.

The chain uses TRBV6-1 and TRBJ2-3; 11 nucleotides match TRBD2. V was clipped by 6 bases and J by 3 bases; unmatched bases: 5. Per the germline V gene, CDR1 is MNHNS and CDR2 is SASEGT. The CDR3 is 15 amino acids. Here the CDR3 DNA reads TGTGCCAGCAGGAGGGGGACTAGCGGAACAGATACGCAGTATTTT. The encoded protein is CASRRGTSGTDTQYF.

J is TRBJ2-7 and V is TRBV12-3 or TRBV12-4; D assignment may be TRBD1 or TRBD2 (5 bases each). The CDR3 sequence is 13 residues long. Trimming took off 5 bases at V and 6 bases at J, with 14 bases between the two ends. DNA of the CDR3: TGTGCCAGCAGTGTGGTGGCCGGGGCCGAGCAGTACTTC. Protein product: CASSVVAGAEQYF.

The V and J genes are TRBV9 and TRBJ2-7; D may match TRBD1 or TRBD2 (6 bases each). Germline V gene data show CDR1 as SGDLS and CDR2 as YYNGEE. Between the trimmed V and J ends, which lost 0 bases and 4 bases, there was a span of 11 bases. The CDR3 has 14 residues. The CDR3, as DNA: TGTGCCAGCAGCGTAGAAGGGGGGTTTTACGAGCAGTACTTC. Protein: CASSVEGGFYEQYF.

The chain couples TRBV6-4 to TRBJ2-1, with D unresolved. The germline gives CDR1 MRHNA, CDR2 SNTAGT. This CDR3 has 16 residues. Between the trimmed V and J ends, which lost 3 bases and 0 bases, there was a span of 12 bases. CDR3 residues: CASSEVIQSSYNEQFF. As DNA, the CDR3 is TGTGCCAGCAGTGAAGTTATCCAGAGCTCCTACAATGAGCAGTTCTTC.

This clonotype was counted only a few times. The chain has TRBV10-3 and TRBJ2-1, with 8 bases matching TRBD2. Germline V CDR1 and CDR2: ENHRY, SYGVKD. The trim removed 0 bases at V and 5 bases at J, leaving 6 bases unmatched. The CDR3 has 16 residues. CDR3: CAISESWTSRDNEQFF. The CDR3 DNA reads as TGTGCCATCAGTGAGTCTTGGACTAGCAGAGACAATGAGCAGTTCTTC.

This clonotype was detected only once. The chain recombines TRBV5-1 with TRBJ2-5; the match to TRBD1 covers 9 bases. Trimming at V came to 4 bases and at J to 5 bases, leaving 6 bases not matched to a gene. Germline CDR1 is SGHRS and CDR2 is YFSETQ. The length of the CDR3 is 14 residues. The CDR3 DNA is TGCGCCAGCAGCCCGACAGGGGGAAAGGAGACCCAGTACTTC. Its translation is CASSPTGGKETQYF.

In its sample, this clonotype was seen a few times. The V gene is TRBV6-1, the J gene TRBJ2-6; D is perhaps TRBD1 (5 bases). Trimming cost V 6 bases and J 2 bases, with 17 bases left between them. This CDR3 is 17 amino acids long. Germline assignment: CDR1 MNHNS and CDR2 SASEGT. The CDR3 nucleotides are TGTGCCAGCAGCTTGCAGGGAACCGTCCCTGGGGCCAACGTCCTGACTTTC. Its protein is CASSLQGTVPGANVLTF.

This clonotype was counted a few times. The gene calls are TRBV18 and TRBJ1-2; tentatively, D is TRBD1 (6 bases). V lost 8 bases, J lost 3 bases, and 13 bases lay in between. There are 13 residues in the CDR3. The germline V gene encodes CDR1 KGHSH and CDR2 LQKENI. This CDR3 is CASTRGPDYGYTF. The CDR3 DNA follows: TGTGCCAGCACCAGGGGTCCGGACTATGGCTACACCTTC.

Concerning this clonotype: At one end the junction does not follow the germline gene, possibly because of a read error. The chain employs TRBV18 and TRBJ2-3; the D gene is possibly TRBD2 (6 bases). Germline V gene lookup returns CDR1 KGHSH and CDR2 LQKENI. The CDR3 has 14 residues. The DNA for the CDR3 is TGCGCCAGCTCACCGCAGCCGGAGGGGAGAGACGCGTATTTT. Translating gives CASSPQPEGRDAYF.

This chain joins TRBV19 and TRBJ1-1; TRBD1 matches at 8 bases. J was trimmed by 6 bases and V by 5 bases; bases with no gene match: 14. Germline V gene sequence: CDR1 LNHDA, CDR2 SQIVND (reference sequence). There are 16 residues in the CDR3. Written as DNA, the CDR3 is TGTGCCAGTAGTCTTCCACAGACAGGGGCATTCTCTGAAGCTTTCTTT. It translates to CASSLPQTGAFSEAFF.

This chain uses TRBV27 with TRBJ1-5; TRBD1 might be the D (5 bases). From germline, CDR1 is MNHEY and CDR2 SMNVEV (reference sequence). With 5 bases removed from V and 4 bases from J, the gap between germline ends came to 21 bases. CDR3 length equals 17 residues. Written as DNA, the CDR3 is TGTGCCAGCAGTCCCGTTGGGGCGGGGGTGGGTAATCAGCCCCAGCATTTT. Protein product: CASSPVGAGVGNQPQHF.

J is TRBJ2-7 and V is TRBV20-1, with TRBD2 matching over 15 bases. This CDR3 spans 15 amino acids. Trimming cost V 6 bases and J 4 bases; bases outside gene matches: 7. The germline CDR1 and CDR2 sequences are DFQATT and SNEGSKA (reference sequence). In DNA, the CDR3 is TGCAGTGCGGAAGGACTAGCGGGAGGGTTTTACGAGCAGTACTTC. It translates to CSAEGLAGGFYEQYF.

This chain links TRBV29-1 with TRBJ1-4; D gene uncertain. Deletions cut 3 bases from V and 5 bases from J, with 7 bases between. The CDR3 has 12 amino acids. Germline V lookup: CDR1 SQVTM, CDR2 ANQGSEA. The CDR3 nucleotides are TGCAGCGTTGAGGGGTTGAATGAAAAACTGTTTTTT. Translation: CSVEGLNEKLFF.

On this clonotype itself: A much larger clone sits a single nucleotide away, making a read error possible. The chain combines TRBV20-1 with TRBJ2-1; D gene ambiguous. The germline V gene has CDR1 DFQATT and CDR2 SNEGSKA (reference sequence). This CDR3 contains 11 residues. For the CDR3, the DNA is TGCAGTGCTCGGTACTACAGTGAGCAGTTCTTC. Translating gives CSARYYSEQFF.

The V gene is TRBV4-2, the J gene TRBJ1-2; D may be TRBD1 (6 bases). The V gene's germline CDR1 is LGHNA and CDR2 YNFKEQ. Between the trimmed V and J ends, which lost 3 bases and 4 bases, there was a span of 15 bases. This CDR3 contains 15 residues. DNA for the CDR3: TGTGCCAGCAGCCAGGCACAGGGTGAGGGCTATGGCTACACCTTC. Protein sequence: CASSQAQGEGYGYTF.

This rearrangement joins TRBV4-2 to TRBJ2-5; D possibly corresponds to TRBD2 (5 bases). The end of the DNA is better explained by TRBJ2-7, so the J call may be wrong. Germline loops: CDR1 LGHNA, CDR2 YNFKEQ. The CDR3 is made up of 15 amino acids. The DNA for the CDR3 is TGTGCCAGCAGCCAAGTATTCCCCGGGGTACACGAGCAGTACTTC. This codes for CASSQVFPGVHEQYF.

V is TRBV24-1 and J is TRBJ2-5, with 8 bases identical to TRBD1. The length of the CDR3 is 17 residues. Germline CDR1 KGHDR, CDR2 SFDVKD. With 4 bases clipped from V and 5 bases from J, the junction kept 14 bases outside the gene matches. CDR3: CATSDPRPGQGQETQYF. The CDR3 bases are TGTGCCACCAGTGACCCTAGGCCTGGACAGGGCCAGGAGACCCAGTACTTC.

The chain is built from TRBV10-2 and TRBJ2-5; 9 nucleotides agree with TRBD2. Germline V lookup: CDR1 WSHSY, CDR2 SAAADI. This CDR3 is 16 amino acids long. V lost 0 bases, J lost 5 bases, and 7 bases stayed unmatched. The CDR3: CASSESRLAGVETQYF. CDR3 in DNA: TGCGCCAGCAGTGAGTCGAGGTTAGCGGGAGTGGAGACCCAGTACTTC.

This rearrangement joins TRBV18 to TRBJ1-4; D is unclear. With 3 bases removed from V and 14 bases from J, the gap between germline ends came to 19 bases. The CDR3 sequence is 14 residues long. Germline lookup yields CDR1 KGHSH and CDR2 LQKENI. The CDR3 protein is CASSPNSGPYALFF. In nucleotides, the CDR3 is TGTGCCAGCTCACCCAACAGTGGGCCCTACGCGCTGTTTTTT.

DNA for the CDR3: TGTGCCAGCAAAGTTACGGCTATGAACACTGAAGCTTTCTTT. Protein sequence: CASKVTAMNTEAFF. V usage is TRBV6-1 and J usage is TRBJ1-1; no definite D call. The germline CDR1 and CDR2 sequences are MNHNS and SASEGT. The CDR3 consists of 14 residues. With 7 bases removed from V and 0 bases from J, the gap between germline ends came to 12 bases.

V gene TRBV11-2 combines with J gene TRBJ2-1; TRBD2 aligns across 9 bases. The J call may be incorrect, as the DNA end agrees better with TRBJ2-7. The V gene's germline CDR1 is SGHAT and CDR2 FQNNGV. The CDR3 spans 17 residues. The chain's CDR3 is CASSLTLGIAGEWEQYF. CDR3 DNA: TGTGCCAGCAGCTTGACCCTTGGGATAGCGGGAGAGTGGGAGCAGTACTTC.

The rearrangement links TRBV20-1 to TRBJ2-5; 9 nucleotides line up with TRBD2. The CDR3 covers 15 residues. CDR1 and CDR2 (germline): DFQATT, SNEGSKA (reference sequence). V lost 4 bases to trimming and J lost 2 bases; unmatched junction nucleotides: 8. CDR3 amino acids: CSAIPRLAEQETQYF. As DNA, the CDR3 is TGCAGTGCTATCCCCCGACTAGCGGAACAAGAGACCCAGTACTTC.

The V gene is TRBV6-1, the J gene TRBJ1-2; TRBD1 aligns across 9 bases. The CDR3 loop spans 13 amino acids. V shed 7 bases and J 5 bases; nucleotides not matched to a gene: 5. Germline loops: CDR1 MNHNS, CDR2 SASEGT. CDR3: CASTAGQGYGYTF. DNA of the CDR3: TGTGCCAGCACTGCGGGACAGGGTTATGGCTACACCTTC.